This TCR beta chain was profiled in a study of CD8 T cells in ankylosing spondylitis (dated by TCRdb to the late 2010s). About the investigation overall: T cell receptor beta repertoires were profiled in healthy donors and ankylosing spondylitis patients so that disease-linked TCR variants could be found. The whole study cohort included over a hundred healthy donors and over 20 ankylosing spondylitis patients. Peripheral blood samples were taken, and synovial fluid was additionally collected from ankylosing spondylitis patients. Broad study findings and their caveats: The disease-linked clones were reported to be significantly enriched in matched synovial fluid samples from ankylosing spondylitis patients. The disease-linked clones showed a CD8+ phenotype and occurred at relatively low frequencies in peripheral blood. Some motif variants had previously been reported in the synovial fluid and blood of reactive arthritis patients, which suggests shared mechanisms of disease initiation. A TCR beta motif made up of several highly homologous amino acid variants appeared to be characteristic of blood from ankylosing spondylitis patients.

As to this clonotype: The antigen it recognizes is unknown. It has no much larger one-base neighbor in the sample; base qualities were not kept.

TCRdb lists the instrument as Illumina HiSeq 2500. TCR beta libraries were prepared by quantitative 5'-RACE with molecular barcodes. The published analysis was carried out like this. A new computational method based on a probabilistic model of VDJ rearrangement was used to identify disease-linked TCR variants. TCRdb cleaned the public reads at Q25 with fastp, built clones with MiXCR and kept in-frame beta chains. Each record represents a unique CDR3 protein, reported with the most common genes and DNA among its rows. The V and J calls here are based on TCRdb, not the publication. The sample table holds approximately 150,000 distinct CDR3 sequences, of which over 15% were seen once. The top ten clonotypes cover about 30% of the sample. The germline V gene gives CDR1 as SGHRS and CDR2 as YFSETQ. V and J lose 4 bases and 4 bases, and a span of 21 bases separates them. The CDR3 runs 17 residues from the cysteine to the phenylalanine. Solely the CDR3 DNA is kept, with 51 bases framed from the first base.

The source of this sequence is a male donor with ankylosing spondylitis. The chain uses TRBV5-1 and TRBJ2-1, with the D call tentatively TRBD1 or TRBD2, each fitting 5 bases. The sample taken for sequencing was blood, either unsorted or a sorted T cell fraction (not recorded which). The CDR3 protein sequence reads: CASSTQIFGTDYNEQFF. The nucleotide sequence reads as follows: TGCGCCAGCAGCACTCAAATCTTCGGGACGGATTACAATGAGCAGTTCTTC.